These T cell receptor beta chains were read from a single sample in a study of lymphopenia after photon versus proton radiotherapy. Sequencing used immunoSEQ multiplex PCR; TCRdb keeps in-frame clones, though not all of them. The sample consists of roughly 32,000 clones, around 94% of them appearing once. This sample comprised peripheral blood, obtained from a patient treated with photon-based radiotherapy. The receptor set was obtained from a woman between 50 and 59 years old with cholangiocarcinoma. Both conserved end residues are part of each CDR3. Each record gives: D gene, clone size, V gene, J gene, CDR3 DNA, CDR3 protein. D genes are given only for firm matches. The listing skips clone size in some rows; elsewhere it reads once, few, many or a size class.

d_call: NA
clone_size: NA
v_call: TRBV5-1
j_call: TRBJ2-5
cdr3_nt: TGCGCCAGCAGCTTTAAAGAGACCCAGTACTTC
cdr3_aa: CASSFKETQYF

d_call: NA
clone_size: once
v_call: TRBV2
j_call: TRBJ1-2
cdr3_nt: TGTGCCAGCAGTGTAGACGGTTTCTATGGCTACACCTTC
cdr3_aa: CASSVDGFYGYTF

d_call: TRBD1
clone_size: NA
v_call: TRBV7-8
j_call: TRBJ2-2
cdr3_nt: TGTGCCAGCAGCAAGGGACAGCGCCTGAACACCGGGGAGCTGTTTTTT
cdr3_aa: CASSKGQRLNTGELFF

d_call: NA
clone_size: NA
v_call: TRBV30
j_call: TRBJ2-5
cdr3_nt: TGTGCCTTTTCTGGGGGGCTCGGGACCCAGTACTTC
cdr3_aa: CAFSGGLGTQYF

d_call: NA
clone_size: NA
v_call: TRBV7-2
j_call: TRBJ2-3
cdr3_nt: TGTGCCAGCAGCTTAGGACAGGGCACAGATACGCAGTATTTT
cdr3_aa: CASSLGQGTDTQYF

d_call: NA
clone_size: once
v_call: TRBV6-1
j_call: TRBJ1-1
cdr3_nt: TGTGCCAGCAGTGATCTTTCTGGCCACCGCGGCACTGAAGCTTTCTTT
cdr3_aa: CASSDLSGHRGTEAFF

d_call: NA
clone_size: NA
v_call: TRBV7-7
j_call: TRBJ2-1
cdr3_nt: TGTGCCAGCAGCCAGGACCGCAACAATGAGCAGTTCTTC
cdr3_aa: CASSQDRNNEQFF

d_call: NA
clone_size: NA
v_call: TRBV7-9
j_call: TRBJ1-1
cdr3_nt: TGTGCCAGCAGCTTAATGGGACGGAACACTGAAGCTTTCTTT
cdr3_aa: CASSLMGRNTEAFF

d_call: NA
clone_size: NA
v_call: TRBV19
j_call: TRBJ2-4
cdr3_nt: TGTGCCAGTAGCCTAGGTTGGGGGGGCCCCAGGTGGGCCAAAAACATTCAGTACTTC
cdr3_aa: CASSLGWGGPRWAKNIQYF

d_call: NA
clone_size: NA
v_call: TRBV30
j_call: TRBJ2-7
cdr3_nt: TGTGCCTGGAGTCATCGTTACGAGCAGTACTTC
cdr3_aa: CAWSHRYEQYF

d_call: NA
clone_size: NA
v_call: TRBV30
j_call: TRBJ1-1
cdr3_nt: TGTGCCTGGATCCAGGGTCTGGTAGCTTTCTTT
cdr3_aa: CAWIQGLVAFF

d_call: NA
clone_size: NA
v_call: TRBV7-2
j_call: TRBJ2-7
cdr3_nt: TGTGCCAGCAGCTTAGTGGAGAGAGGAGCTTCCTACGAGCAGTACTTC
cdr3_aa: CASSLVERGASYEQYF

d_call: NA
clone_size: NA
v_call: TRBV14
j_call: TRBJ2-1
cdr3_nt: TGTGCCAGCAGCTTCCGGAATGAGCAGTTCTTC
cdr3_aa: CASSFRNEQFF

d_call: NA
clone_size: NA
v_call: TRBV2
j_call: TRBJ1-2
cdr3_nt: TGTGCCACCGGTCGGGCCTTTCCTTTAGCTAACTATGGCTACACCTTC
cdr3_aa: CATGRAFPLANYGYTF

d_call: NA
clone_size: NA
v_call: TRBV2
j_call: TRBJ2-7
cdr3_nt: TGTGCCAGCAGTTCACAGGGTTCCAACTACGAGCAGTACTTC
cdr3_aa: CASSSQGSNYEQYF

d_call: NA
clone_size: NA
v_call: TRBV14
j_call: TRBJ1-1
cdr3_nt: TGTGCCAGCAGCCCGCGGGGTGTTAACACTGAAGCTTTCTTT
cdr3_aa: CASSPRGVNTEAFF

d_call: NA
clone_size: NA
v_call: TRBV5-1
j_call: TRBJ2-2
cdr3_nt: TGCGCCAGCAGCCCACCCACAGGAAATGAGCTGTTTTTT
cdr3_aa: CASSPPTGNELFF

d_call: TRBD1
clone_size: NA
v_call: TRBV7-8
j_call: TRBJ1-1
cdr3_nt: TGTGCCAGCAGCTCCACGTGGAGGGGGCGAAACACTGAAGCTTTCTTT
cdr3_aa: CASSSTWRGRNTEAFF

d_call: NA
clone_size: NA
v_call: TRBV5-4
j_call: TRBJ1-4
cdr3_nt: TGTGCCAGCAGCTTGACAGGGAACGGAGAAAAACTGTTTTTT
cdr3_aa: CASSLTGNGEKLFF

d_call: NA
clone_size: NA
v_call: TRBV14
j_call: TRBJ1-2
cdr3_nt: TGTGCCAGCAGCCCCGGGAAGCATGGTTATGGCTACACCTTC
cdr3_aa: CASSPGKHGYGYTF

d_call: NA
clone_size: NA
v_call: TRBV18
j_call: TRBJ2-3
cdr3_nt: TGTGCCAGCTCACCGGGAGATACGCAGTATTTT
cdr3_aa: CASSPGDTQYF

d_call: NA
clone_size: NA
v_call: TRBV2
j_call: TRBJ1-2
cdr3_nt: TGTGCCAGCACTTTAGGGTATGGCTACACCTTC
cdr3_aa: CASTLGYGYTF